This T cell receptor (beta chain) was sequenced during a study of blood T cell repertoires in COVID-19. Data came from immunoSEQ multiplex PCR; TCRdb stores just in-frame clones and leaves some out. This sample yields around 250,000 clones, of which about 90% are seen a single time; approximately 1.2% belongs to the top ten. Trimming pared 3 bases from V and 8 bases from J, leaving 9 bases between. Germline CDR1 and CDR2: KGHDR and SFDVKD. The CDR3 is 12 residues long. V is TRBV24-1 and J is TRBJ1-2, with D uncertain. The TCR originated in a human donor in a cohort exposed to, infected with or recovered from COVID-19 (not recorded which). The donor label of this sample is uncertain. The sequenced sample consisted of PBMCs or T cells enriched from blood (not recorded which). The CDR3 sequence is CATSDVHGGYTF. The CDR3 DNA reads TGTGCCACCAGTGATGTACACGGGGGCTACACCTTC.